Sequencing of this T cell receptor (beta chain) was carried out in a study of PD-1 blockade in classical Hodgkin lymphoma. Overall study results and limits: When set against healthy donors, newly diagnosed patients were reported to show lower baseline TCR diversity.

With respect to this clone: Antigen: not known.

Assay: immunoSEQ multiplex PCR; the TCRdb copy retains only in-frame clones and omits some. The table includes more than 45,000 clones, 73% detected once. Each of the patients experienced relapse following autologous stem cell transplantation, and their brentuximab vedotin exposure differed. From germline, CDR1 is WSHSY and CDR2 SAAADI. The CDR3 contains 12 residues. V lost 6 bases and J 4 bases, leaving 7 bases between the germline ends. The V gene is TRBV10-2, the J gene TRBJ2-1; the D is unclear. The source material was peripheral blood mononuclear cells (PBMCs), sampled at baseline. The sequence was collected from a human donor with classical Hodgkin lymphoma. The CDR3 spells CASSDGYNEQFF. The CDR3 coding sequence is TGCGCCAGCAGCGACGGATACAATGAGCAGTTCTTC.